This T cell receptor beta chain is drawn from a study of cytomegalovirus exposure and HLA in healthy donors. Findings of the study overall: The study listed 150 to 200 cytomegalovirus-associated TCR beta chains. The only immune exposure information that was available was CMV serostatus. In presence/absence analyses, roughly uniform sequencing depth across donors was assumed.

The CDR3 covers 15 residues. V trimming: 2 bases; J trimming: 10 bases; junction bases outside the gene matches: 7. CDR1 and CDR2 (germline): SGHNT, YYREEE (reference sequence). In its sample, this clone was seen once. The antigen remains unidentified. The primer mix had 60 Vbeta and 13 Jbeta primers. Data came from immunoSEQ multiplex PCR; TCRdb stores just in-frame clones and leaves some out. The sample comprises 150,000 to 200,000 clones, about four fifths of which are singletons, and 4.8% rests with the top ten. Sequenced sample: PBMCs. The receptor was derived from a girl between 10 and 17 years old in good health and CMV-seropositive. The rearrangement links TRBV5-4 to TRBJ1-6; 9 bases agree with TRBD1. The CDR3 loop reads CASSLTGTGPSPLHF. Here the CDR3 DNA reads TGTGCCAGCAGCTTAACCGGGACAGGGCCATCACCCCTCCACTTT.